The T cell receptor (beta chain) under discussion was sequenced for a study of T cell responses to AZD1222 COVID-19 vaccine. Here immunoSEQ multiplex PCR was the method, and the copy in TCRdb shows in-frame clones only, minus some. Counted here are 100,000 or so clones, around 94% occurring once; the ten biggest clones make up approximately 2.2%. This clone was detected once. Its antigen is unknown. The J segment lost 4 bases and the V segment lost 5 bases, leaving 4 bases of the junction unmatched. The germline V gene encodes CDR1 GTSNPN and CDR2 SVGIG (reference sequence). The CDR3 consists of 12 residues. Study-wide findings and caveats: Possibly, clonal diversity was underestimated; donors were largely white British and included more females.

The origin of this receptor is an adult in good health. The sample consisted of peripheral blood, taken on day 0 of AZD1222 vaccination. The chain recombines TRBV30 with TRBJ1-1, with 7 bases matching TRBD1. CDR3 in DNA: TGTGCCTGGTACAGGGGAGGCACTGAAGCTTTCTTT. It is translated as CAWYRGGTEAFF.